Described below is a single TCR beta chain sequence and its context. How the authors handled the data: Amplification from reference gene primers served as the basis for estimated nucleated cell counts. Method: immunoSEQ multiplex PCR; TCRdb's copy keeps in-frame clones and lacks some. That table gives V, J and clone size, and the DNA gave D and trimming. The sample lists about 160,000 clones; 65% to 85% were seen once. The source of the sample is a study of blood T cell repertoires in COVID-19. The overall study: The United States, Italy and Spain were the sources of the acute and convalescent COVID-19 samples. Sources were T cells, B-cell-depleted T cells, or PBMCs; the material itself was cDNA or gDNA.

The germline V gene has CDR1 SGHRS and CDR2 YFSETQ. This CDR3 has 17 residues. With 4 bases clipped from V and 4 bases from J, the junction kept 10 bases outside the gene matches. Sequenced input: peripheral blood. The receptor was derived from a woman aged 80 or over with active or convalescent COVID-19. The rearrangement uses TRBV5-1 and TRBJ2-2; 10 nucleotides agree with TRBD1. The CDR3 bases are TGCGCCAGCAGCAAGACAGGGGGCGCCTCGGTCACCGGGGAGCTGTTTTTT. Protein: CASSKTGGASVTGELFF.